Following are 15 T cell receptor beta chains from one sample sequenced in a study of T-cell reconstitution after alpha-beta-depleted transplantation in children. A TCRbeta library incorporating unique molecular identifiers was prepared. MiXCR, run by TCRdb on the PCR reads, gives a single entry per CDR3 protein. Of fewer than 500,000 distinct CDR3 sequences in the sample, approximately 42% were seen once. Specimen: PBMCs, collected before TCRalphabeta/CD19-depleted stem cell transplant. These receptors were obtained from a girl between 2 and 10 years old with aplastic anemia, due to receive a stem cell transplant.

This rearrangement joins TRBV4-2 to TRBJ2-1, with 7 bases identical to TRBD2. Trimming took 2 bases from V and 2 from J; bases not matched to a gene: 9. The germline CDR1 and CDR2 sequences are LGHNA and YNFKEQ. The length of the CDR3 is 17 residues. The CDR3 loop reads CASSQWAQRDPYNEQFF. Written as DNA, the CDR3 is TGTGCCAGCAGCCAATGGGCGCAGCGGGACCCCTACAATGAGCAGTTCTTC.

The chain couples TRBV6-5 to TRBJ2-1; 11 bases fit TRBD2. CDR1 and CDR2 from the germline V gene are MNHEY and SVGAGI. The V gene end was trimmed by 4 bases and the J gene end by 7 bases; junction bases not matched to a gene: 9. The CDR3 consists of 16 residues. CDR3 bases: TGTGCCAGCAGTTTAACCGGGACTAGCGGTATTAATGAGCAGTTCTTC. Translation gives CASSLTGTSGINEQFF.

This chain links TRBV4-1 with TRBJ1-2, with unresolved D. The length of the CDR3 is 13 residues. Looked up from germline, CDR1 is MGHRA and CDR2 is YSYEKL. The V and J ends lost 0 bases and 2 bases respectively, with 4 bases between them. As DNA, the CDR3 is TGCGCCAGCAGCCAAGATGGAAACTATGGCTACACCTTC. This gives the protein CASSQDGNYGYTF.

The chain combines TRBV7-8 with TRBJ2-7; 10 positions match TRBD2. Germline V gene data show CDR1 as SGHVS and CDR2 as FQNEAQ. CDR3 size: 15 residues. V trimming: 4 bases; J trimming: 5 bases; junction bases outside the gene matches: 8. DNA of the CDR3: TGTGCCAGCAGCTACCTAAGCGGGAGGGCCGACGAGCAGTACTTC. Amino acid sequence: CASSYLSGRADEQYF.

CDR3 DNA sequence: TGTGCCAGCAGCTTGGCCGGGGGACTAGGAAGGAATGAGCAGTTCTTC. Translating it yields CASSLAGGLGRNEQFF. The rearrangement links TRBV5-4 to TRBJ2-1; 8 bases agree with TRBD2. Germline-derived CDR1 and CDR2 are SGHNT and YYREEE (reference sequence). Unmatched junction bases numbered 9, after V lost 0 bases and J lost 7 bases. CDR3 length: 16 amino acids.

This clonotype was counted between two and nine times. The CDR3 reads CAISEHRSNTEAFF. As DNA, the CDR3 is TGTGCCATCAGTGAGCATAGGTCCAACACTGAAGCTTTCTTT. The rearrangement joins TRBV10-3 to TRBJ1-1; D remains unclear. CDR1 and CDR2 (germline): ENHRY, SYGVKD. The CDR3 runs 14 residues. Trimming left V 2 bases short and J 2 bases short, with 9 bases between.

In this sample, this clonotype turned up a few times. The CDR3, as DNA: TGTGCCAGCAGTTATAGTAGCGGGAGAATAGATACGCAGTATTTT. Protein sequence: CASSYSSGRIDTQYF. V is TRBV6-5 and J is TRBJ2-3, with 9 bases aligning to TRBD2. The V gene end was trimmed by 3 bases and the J gene end by 5 bases; junction bases not matched to a gene: 6. The germline V gene has CDR1 MNHEY and CDR2 SVGAGI. CDR3 length: 15 amino acids.

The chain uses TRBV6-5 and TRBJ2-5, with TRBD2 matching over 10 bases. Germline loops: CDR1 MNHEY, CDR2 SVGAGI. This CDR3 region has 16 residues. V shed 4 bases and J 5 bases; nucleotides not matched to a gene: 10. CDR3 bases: TGTGCCAGCAGTTTTCAAGCGGGAGGGCCGGGGGAGACCCAGTACTTC. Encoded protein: CASSFQAGGPGETQYF.

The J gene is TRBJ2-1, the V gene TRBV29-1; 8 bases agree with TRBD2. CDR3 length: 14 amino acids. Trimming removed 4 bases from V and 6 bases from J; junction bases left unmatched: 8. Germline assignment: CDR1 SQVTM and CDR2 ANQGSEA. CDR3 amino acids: CSVAFGGGFNEQFF. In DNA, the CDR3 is TGCAGCGTTGCGTTCGGGGGGGGTTTCAATGAGCAGTTCTTC.

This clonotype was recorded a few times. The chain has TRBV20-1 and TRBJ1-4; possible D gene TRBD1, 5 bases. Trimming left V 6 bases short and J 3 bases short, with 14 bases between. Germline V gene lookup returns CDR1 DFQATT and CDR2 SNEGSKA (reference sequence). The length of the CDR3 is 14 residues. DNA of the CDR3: TGCAGTGCCTCGGGGGGGGGTGCTAATGAAAAACTGTTTTTT. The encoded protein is CSASGGGANEKLFF.

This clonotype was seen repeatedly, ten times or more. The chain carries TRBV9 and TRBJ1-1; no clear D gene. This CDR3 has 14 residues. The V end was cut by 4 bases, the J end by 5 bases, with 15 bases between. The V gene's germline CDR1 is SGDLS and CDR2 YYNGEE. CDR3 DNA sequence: TGTGCCAGCAGCCCTAGGTCGACCGGGACTGAAGCTTTCTTT. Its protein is CASSPRSTGTEAFF.

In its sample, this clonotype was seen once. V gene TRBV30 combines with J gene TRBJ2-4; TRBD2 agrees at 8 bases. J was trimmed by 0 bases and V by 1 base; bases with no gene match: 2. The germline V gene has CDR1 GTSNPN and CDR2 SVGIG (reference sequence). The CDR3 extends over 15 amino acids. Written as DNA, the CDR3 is TGTGCCTGGAGTGGAACTAGCGGAGCCAAAAACATTCAGTACTTC. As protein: CAWSGTSGAKNIQYF. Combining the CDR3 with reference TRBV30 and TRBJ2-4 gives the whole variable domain SQTIHQWPATLVQPVGSPLSLECTVEGTSNPNLYWYRQAAGRGLQLLFYSVGIGQISSEVPQNLSASRPQDRQFILSSKKLLLSDSGFYLCAWSGTSGAKNIQYFGAGTRLSVL.

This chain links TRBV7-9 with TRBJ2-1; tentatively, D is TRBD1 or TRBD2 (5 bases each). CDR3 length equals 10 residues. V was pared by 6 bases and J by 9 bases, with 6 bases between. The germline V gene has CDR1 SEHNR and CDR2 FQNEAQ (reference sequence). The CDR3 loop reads CASSGGEQFF. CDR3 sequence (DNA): TGTGCCAGCAGTGGGGGTGAGCAGTTCTTC. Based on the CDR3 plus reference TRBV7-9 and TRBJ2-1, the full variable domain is DTGVSQNPRHKITKRGQNVTFRCDPISEHNRLYWYRQTLGQGPEFLTYFQNEAQLEKSRLLSDRFSAERPKGSFSTLEIQRTEQGDSAMYLCASSGGEQFFGPGTRLTVL.

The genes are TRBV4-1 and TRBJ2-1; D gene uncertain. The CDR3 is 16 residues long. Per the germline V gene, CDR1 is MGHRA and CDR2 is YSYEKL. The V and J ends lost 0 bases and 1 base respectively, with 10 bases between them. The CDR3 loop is CASSQDPGFSYNEQFF. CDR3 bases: TGCGCCAGCAGCCAAGATCCAGGCTTTTCCTACAATGAGCAGTTCTTC.

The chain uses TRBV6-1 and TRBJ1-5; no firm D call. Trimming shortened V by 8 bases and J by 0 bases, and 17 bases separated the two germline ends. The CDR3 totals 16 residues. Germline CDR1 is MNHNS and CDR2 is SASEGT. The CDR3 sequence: CASGMDGPYSNQPQHF. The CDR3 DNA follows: TGTGCCAGCGGGATGGACGGCCCATATAGCAATCAGCCCCAGCATTTT.